The clone carrying this T cell receptor beta chain was picked up many times. What it binds is not known. The source of the sample is a study of CD8 T cells in ankylosing spondylitis. The study, taken as a whole, reports: Enrichment of disease-linked clones was reportedly significant in matched ankylosing spondylitis synovial fluid. Certain motif variants had earlier appeared in reactive arthritis synovial fluid and blood.

TCRdb reanalysed the 5' RACE reads using MiXCR and keeps one entry per CDR3 protein. The sample comprises some 240,000 distinct CDR3 sequences, roughly 8.6% of which are singletons, and over 6.5% rests with the top ten. Germline assignment: CDR1 ENHRY and CDR2 SYGVKD. This CDR3 spans 12 amino acids. V was cut by 3 bases and J by 5 bases, with 5 bases left in between. Sequences were obtained from blood, either unsorted or a sorted T cell fraction (not recorded which). The TCR was taken from a male donor with ankylosing spondylitis or in good health (not recorded which). The gene calls are TRBV10-3 and TRBJ1-5; no reliable D call. The DNA of the CDR3 is TGTGCCATCAGTGACGGTGATCAGCCCCAGCATTTT. This codes for CAISDGDQPQHF.